This TCR beta chain comes out of a study of blood T cell repertoires in COVID-19. Original data processing: Amplification with reference gene primers provided the estimates of nucleated cell counts. Sequencing was performed with immunoSEQ multiplex PCR; in TCRdb, only in-frame clones are kept and a portion is missing. V and J calls plus clone size are reproduced from that table; the DNA served to infer D and trimming. The table lists 200,000 to 300,000 clones, around 88% of them singletons. Source material: peripheral blood. The receptor was derived from a man younger than 40 with active or convalescent COVID-19.

DNA of the CDR3: TGCGCCAGCAGCCAAGATACAGGGCTTAGCACTGAAGCTTTCTTT. It translates to CASSQDTGLSTEAFF. This chain joins TRBV4-3 and TRBJ1-1, with a weak D call TRBD1 (6 bases). Looked up from germline, CDR1 is LGHNA and CDR2 is YSLEER. The CDR3 sequence is 15 residues long. Trimming shortened V by 0 bases and J by 4 bases, and 12 bases separated the two germline ends.